A single sample is the source of the 25 T cell receptor beta chains below, sequenced in a study of CD8+ T cells in alopecia areata. As the sequencing template, cDNA was produced by extracting RNA and reverse transcribing it. The table came from immunoSEQ multiplex PCR; TCRdb's copy has only in-frame clones and leaves some out. The table lists 150,000 or so clones, approximately 70% of them singletons. The sample in question was CD8+ T cells sorted from blood, obtained at week 0. The receptors were sampled from a human donor with alopecia areata.

J is TRBJ1-1 and V is TRBV30; 8 bases line up with TRBD1. CDR1 is GTSNPN, CDR2 SVGIG, per germline (reference sequence). J was trimmed by 10 bases and V by 8 bases; bases with no gene match: 6. The CDR3 length is 10 residues. The CDR3 sequence: CAARGLGAFF. The CDR3 DNA sequence: TGTGCCGCCAGGGGGCTGGGAGCTTTCTTT.

The chain uses TRBV6-1 and TRBJ2-2; tentatively, D is TRBD1 or TRBD2 (6 bases each). In germline, CDR1 is MNHNS, CDR2 SASEGT. The CDR3 contains 14 residues. Trimming cost V 8 bases and J 6 bases, with 16 bases left between them. The CDR3: CASDLGGMAGELFF. CDR3 DNA: TGTGCCAGCGATCTCGGGGGCATGGCCGGGGAGCTGTTTTTT.

The CDR3 DNA sequence: TGTGCCAGCGAAAGGACAGGGGGTGGCTACACCTTC. Protein: CASERTGGGYTF. This chain joins TRBV9 and TRBJ1-2, with TRBD1 matching 10 bases. This CDR3 comprises 12 residues. Germline CDR1 and CDR2: SGDLS and YYNGEE. With V trimmed by 7 bases and J by 7 bases, 4 bases remained unmatched.

The V call is TRBV2, the J call TRBJ1-2; 7 positions agree with TRBD1. The CDR3 runs 14 residues. Trimming cost V 6 bases and J 4 bases; bases outside gene matches: 8. Germline-derived CDR1 and CDR2 are SNHLY and FYNNEI. The CDR3 DNA follows: TGTGCCAGCAGCGGACAGGCCGCGGGCTATGGCTACACCTTC. Translated, it gives CASSGQAAGYGYTF.

The chain joins TRBV7-9 to TRBJ1-2, with D unresolved. Trimming took off 1 base at V and 4 bases at J, with 4 bases between the two ends. Germline assignment: CDR1 SEHNR and CDR2 FQNEAQ (reference sequence). There are 12 residues in the CDR3. The CDR3, as DNA: TGTGCCAGCAGCTTAGATTCCTATGGCTACACCTTC. It specifies CASSLDSYGYTF.

V gene TRBV27 combines with J gene TRBJ2-5; TRBD1 might be the D (5 bases). Trimming shortened V by 8 bases and J by 4 bases, and 8 bases separated the two germline ends. This CDR3 contains 11 residues. CDR1 is MNHEY, CDR2 SMNVEV, per germline (reference sequence). The CDR3, as DNA: TGTGCCAGCGGGGCTGGAGAGACCCAGTACTTC. This gives the protein CASGAGETQYF.

This sequence joins TRBV9 and TRBJ2-5; D is uncertain. Germline CDR1 reads SGDLS; CDR2 reads YYNGEE. The CDR3 extends over 14 amino acids. V was trimmed by 4 bases and J by 5 bases, leaving 15 bases between them. CDR3 in amino acids: CASSPWAGGETQYF. The DNA of the CDR3 is TGTGCCAGCAGCCCCTGGGCTGGTGGGGAGACCCAGTACTTC.

The V gene is TRBV7-9, the J gene TRBJ2-6; no firm D call. The germline V and J ends were trimmed by 1 base and 0 bases, with 7 bases remaining between them. The length of the CDR3 is 16 residues. CDR1 is SEHNR and CDR2 is FQNEAQ in the germline V gene (reference sequence). CDR3 region: CASSLEFGSGANVLTF. CDR3 in DNA: TGTGCCAGCAGCTTAGAATTCGGCTCTGGGGCCAACGTCCTGACTTTC.

Concerning this clone: The sample carries other DNA sequences with the same CDR3. This chain links TRBV29-1 with TRBJ2-7, with unresolved D. Trimming took 4 bases from V and 0 from J, leaving 10 bases between them. Germline values: CDR1 SQVTM, CDR2 ANQGSEA. The CDR3 consists of 13 residues. This CDR3 is CSVVWGSSYEQYF. In nucleotides, the CDR3 is TGCAGCGTTGTGTGGGGAAGCTCCTACGAGCAGTACTTC.

The chain uses TRBV30 and TRBJ1-5, with 7 bases lining up with TRBD1. This CDR3 spans 14 amino acids. Trimming at V came to 2 bases and at J to 5 bases, leaving 6 bases not matched to a gene. Germline assignment: CDR1 GTSNPN and CDR2 SVGIG (reference sequence). CDR3: CAWSSGTGDQPQHF. As DNA, the CDR3 is TGTGCCTGGAGTTCGGGAACAGGGGATCAGCCCCAGCATTTT.

This clone showed up just once. The rearrangement joins TRBV15 to TRBJ2-1; D assignment may be TRBD1 or TRBD2 (5 bases each). The CDR3 has 15 amino acids. The V end was cut by 2 bases, the J end by 6 bases, with 14 bases between. The germline V gene has CDR1 LNHNV and CDR2 YYDKDF (reference sequence). CDR3 sequence (DNA): TGTGCCACCAGCAGATCACCCGGGACCACCAATGAGCAGTTCTTC. It encodes CATSRSPGTTNEQFF.

V usage is TRBV27 and J usage is TRBJ1-1; D gene unclear. Germline CDR1 reads MNHEY; CDR2 reads SMNVEV (reference sequence). V was trimmed by 3 bases and J by 11 bases, leaving 16 bases between them. This CDR3 region has 13 residues. Written as DNA, the CDR3 is TGTGCCAGCAGTTTGGGCCGGACCACCGGGGCTTTCTTT. This gives the protein CASSLGRTTGAFF.

The chain combines TRBV15 with TRBJ2-5, with D perhaps matching TRBD1 (5 bases). The CDR3 is made up of 14 amino acids. Germline lookup yields CDR1 LNHNV and CDR2 YYDKDF (reference sequence). V was trimmed by 0 bases and J by 3 bases, leaving 8 bases between them. The CDR3 DNA is TGTGCCACCAGCAGAGACAGGGATGAAGAGACCCAGTACTTC. This codes for CATSRDRDEETQYF.

This clone was seen once. The J gene is TRBJ2-7, the V gene TRBV9; D not certain. The V and J ends lost 3 bases and 1 base respectively, with 2 bases between them. The CDR3 totals 11 residues. The germline V gene has CDR1 SGDLS and CDR2 YYNGEE. The CDR3 loop is CASSASYEQYF. The DNA of the CDR3 is TGTGCCAGCAGCGCGTCCTACGAGCAGTACTTC.

CDR3 loop: CASSLAGGNEQFF. CDR3 bases: TGTGCCAGCAGCTTAGCGGGGGGCAATGAGCAGTTCTTC. The genes are TRBV7-9 and TRBJ2-1; a possible D gene is TRBD2 (6 bases). V was trimmed by 0 bases and J by 6 bases, leaving 6 bases between them. The germline CDR1 and CDR2 sequences are SEHNR and FQNEAQ (reference sequence). This CDR3 spans 13 amino acids.

The chain carries TRBV13 and TRBJ2-7; tentatively, D is TRBD1 or TRBD2 (5 bases each). The length of the CDR3 is 12 residues. Trimming stripped 5 bases from V and 4 bases from J, with 9 bases between. CDR1 is PRHDT and CDR2 is FYEKMQ in the germline V gene (reference sequence). The CDR3 DNA sequence: TGTGCCAGCAGCAGGGACGGGTACGAGCAGTACTTC. Protein: CASSRDGYEQYF.

This clone came up a few times. The CDR3 region has the DNA TGTGCCAGCAGCTCCCTCTACGAGCAGTACTTC. This gives the protein CASSSLYEQYF. This chain joins TRBV5-6 and TRBJ2-7, with D unresolved. Germline lookup yields CDR1 SGHDT and CDR2 YYEEEE. This CDR3 has 11 amino acids. Trimming took off 3 bases at V and 3 bases at J, with 4 bases between the two ends.

This clone was observed a handful of times. V gene TRBV4-3 combines with J gene TRBJ2-5, with 10 bases fitting TRBD2. This CDR3 has 16 residues. Germline CDR1 is LGHNA and CDR2 is YSLEER. The J segment lost 6 bases and the V segment lost 2 bases, leaving 9 bases of the junction unmatched. CDR3 protein: CASSQSERGGFQTQYF. For the CDR3, the DNA is TGCGCCAGCAGCCAATCTGAGCGGGGGGGCTTCCAGACCCAGTACTTC.

This clone has just a few counts. V is TRBV19 and J is TRBJ2-7; TRBD1 matches 11 bases. CDR1 LNHDA and CDR2 SQIVND come from the germline V gene (reference sequence). V shed 6 bases and J 4 bases; nucleotides not matched to a gene: 5. The CDR3 totals 14 residues. The DNA for the CDR3 is TGTGCCAGTAGCCCGGGACAGGGGGGATACGAGCAGTACTTC. This codes for CASSPGQGGYEQYF.

This clone has more than one count but fewer than ten. This chain links TRBV10-3 with TRBJ1-2, with 8 bases identical to TRBD1. The CDR3 consists of 12 residues. Germline V lookup: CDR1 ENHRY, CDR2 SYGVKD. Unmatched junction bases numbered 7, after V lost 8 bases and J lost 8 bases. The CDR3 spells CAIPQGAYGYTF. DNA for the CDR3: TGTGCCATCCCTCAGGGGGCGTACGGCTACACCTTC.

The V and J genes are TRBV15 and TRBJ2-3, with D possibly TRBD2 on 5 matching bases. CDR3 size: 13 residues. Germline-derived CDR1 and CDR2 are LNHNV and YYDKDF (reference sequence). With 5 bases removed from V and 8 bases from J, the gap between germline ends came to 14 bases. This CDR3 is CATSAGQPPTQYF. CDR3 in DNA: TGTGCCACCAGCGCGGGCCAGCCCCCTACGCAGTATTTT.

A few counts support this clone. The V and J genes are TRBV29-1 and TRBJ2-3, with TRBD2 identical over 8 bases. This CDR3 is built from 13 residues. Germline-derived CDR1 and CDR2 are SQVTM and ANQGSEA. The J segment lost 4 bases and the V segment lost 4 bases, leaving 4 bases of the junction unmatched. This CDR3 reads CSVALGGADTQYF. DNA of the CDR3: TGCAGCGTTGCACTCGGGGGGGCAGATACGCAGTATTTT.

V usage is TRBV30 and J usage is TRBJ2-6; no definite D call. Deletions cut 4 bases from V and 1 base from J, with 14 bases between. This CDR3 has 16 residues. Germline CDR1 and CDR2: GTSNPN and SVGIG (reference sequence). In DNA, the CDR3 is TGTGCCTGGAAAACGGCGGAGCCTTCTGGGGCCAACGTCCTGACTTTC. It encodes CAWKTAEPSGANVLTF.

For this clone: One junction end disagrees with the germline gene, perhaps due to a read error. This sequence joins TRBV29-1 and TRBJ1-1; D is unclear. The CDR3 extends over 12 amino acids. Germline V gives CDR1 SQVTM, CDR2 ANQGSEA. CDR3 sequence reads: CGVSYLNTEAFF. The CDR3 DNA sequence: TGCGGCGTGAGCTACCTGAACACTGAAGCTTTCTTT.

This rearrangement joins TRBV27 to TRBJ2-7; D may match TRBD1 or TRBD2 (5 bases each). Germline V gene sequence: CDR1 MNHEY, CDR2 SMNVEV (reference sequence). V lost 3 bases, J lost 4 bases, and 10 bases lay in between. CDR3 size: 13 residues. The CDR3 DNA follows: TGTGCCAGCAGTTTCCAGGGACCATACGAGCAGTACTTC. Its protein product is CASSFQGPYEQYF.